The source of this T cell receptor (beta chain) is a study of T cell responses to AZD1222 COVID-19 vaccine. Assay used: immunoSEQ multiplex PCR; TCRdb lists only in-frame clones, some missing. The data show over 70,000 clones, with about 83% seen just once and 25% to 30% held by the top ten. V lost 7 bases and J lost 2; bases outside the gene matches: 4. The CDR3 contains 15 residues. Germline V lookup: CDR1 SNHLY, CDR2 FYNNEI. The chain recombines TRBV2 with TRBJ2-1; 11 nucleotides agree with TRBD2. The material was peripheral blood, obtained 28 days after the second dose of the MenACWY control vaccine. The clonotype comes from an adult who received the MenACWY meningococcal vaccine as a control. This CDR3 is CASTEGLAAYNEQFF. The DNA of the CDR3 is TGTGCCAGCACCGAGGGACTAGCGGCCTACAATGAGCAGTTCTTC.